This record concerns one T cell receptor (beta chain) sequence. Its specificity is unknown. The use of a sample-barcoded 5' primer and a J-beta primer mix characterized a second PCR of roughly 6 to 12 cycles. Each CDR3 protein gets one entry after TCRdb re-called the 5' RACE reads with MiXCR. The top ten clones hold 13% of a sample with about 650,000 distinct CDR3 sequences, around 52% of them seen once. Isolated per sample were at least 6 million PBMCs. The germline CDR1 and CDR2 sequences are MGHRA and YSYEKL. Trimming cost V 0 bases and J 4 bases, with 18 bases left between them. This CDR3 comprises 17 residues. This sample was taken from a study of blood T cells in healthy people across ages. General study findings and limits: The authors considered diversity estimates from one million T cells to be underestimates.

The sample consisted of blood. The rearrangement links TRBV4-1 to TRBJ2-5; the D gene is possibly TRBD2 (6 bases). This TCR derives from a woman older than 75 in good health. The CDR3 region is CASSQEISAGPLETQYF. CDR3 nucleotides: TGCGCCAGCAGCCAAGAGATCTCTGCGGGGCCGTTAGAGACCCAGTACTTC.